The T cell receptor (beta chain) described here comes from a study of shared clonotypes between healthy human individuals. Study-wide context: Researchers drew samples from a couple of women and a few men aged 18 to 49.

It was at deep level that the assay was run. Measured with immunoSEQ multiplex PCR; TCRdb has only the in-frame clones, and not every one. The repertoire holds hundreds of thousands of clones, with roughly 97% as singletons. Every contributor of samples was a Caucasian grown-up residing in Nashville, Tennessee. In regard to this clone: Antigen unknown.

Study-level points and caveats: Only blood was sampled; tissue repertoires likely differ.

This CDR3 has 14 residues. Germline V gives CDR1 SEHNR, CDR2 FQNEAQ (reference sequence). V was pared by 1 base and J by 8 bases, with 12 bases between. Source material: naive CD4+ T cells sorted from blood. Subset specified: CD45RA+ positively selected. The receptor was derived from a woman aged 25 to 39 in good health. The rearrangement uses TRBV7-9 and TRBJ2-1; D is unclear. The CDR3 coding sequence is TGTGCCAGCAGCTTAGGGGCTTGGAGAGATGAGCAGTTCTTC. Translation gives CASSLGAWRDEQFF.